A selection of T cell receptor beta chains follows, all from one sample in a study of cytomegalovirus exposure and HLA in healthy donors. Sequenced by immunoSEQ multiplex PCR; TCRdb stores in-frame clones only, minus some. The sample lists about 140,000 clones, almost 85% occurring once. The sequencing sample was made of PBMCs. The receptors come from a woman in her thirties or forties in good health and CMV-seronegative. CDR3s include the opening cysteine and the closing phenylalanine or tryptophan. A D gene is named only where the DNA matches it firmly. The listing skips clone size in some rows; elsewhere it reads once, few, many or a size class.

v_call: TRBV27
j_call: TRBJ2-7
d_call: NA
clone_size: once
cdr3_aa: CASSSVFRVYEQYF
cdr3_nt: TGTGCCAGCAGTTCCGTGTTCAGGGTGTACGAGCAGTACTTC

v_call: TRBV2
j_call: TRBJ2-3
d_call: TRBD2
clone_size: NA
cdr3_aa: CASGGLAGWDTQYF
cdr3_nt: TGTGCCAGCGGGGGACTAGCGGGATGGGATACGCAGTATTTT

v_call: TRBV19
j_call: TRBJ1-2
d_call: NA
clone_size: NA
cdr3_aa: CASRQERRDNYGYTF
cdr3_nt: TGTGCCAGTAGACAGGAGAGGAGAGATAACTATGGCTACACCTTC

v_call: TRBV5-6
j_call: TRBJ1-4
d_call: NA
clone_size: NA
cdr3_aa: CASSLKPGEKLFF
cdr3_nt: TGTGCCAGCAGCTTGAAGCCGGGGGAAAAACTGTTTTTT

v_call: TRBV19
j_call: TRBJ2-1
d_call: NA
clone_size: NA
cdr3_aa: CASSPGHWQFF
cdr3_nt: TGTGCCAGTAGTCCGGGACACTGGCAGTTCTTC

v_call: TRBV6-5
j_call: TRBJ2-2
d_call: NA
clone_size: NA
cdr3_aa: CASSYSGRVGELFF
cdr3_nt: TGTGCCAGCAGTTACAGTGGCAGGGTCGGGGAGCTGTTTTTT

v_call: TRBV19
j_call: TRBJ1-2
d_call: NA
clone_size: once
cdr3_aa: CASSINGRLYGYTF
cdr3_nt: TGTGCCAGTAGTATAAATGGCCGTCTCTATGGCTACACCTTC

v_call: TRBV29-1
j_call: TRBJ2-3
d_call: NA
clone_size: NA
cdr3_aa: CSVTSTDTQYF
cdr3_nt: TGCAGCGTTACTAGCACAGATACGCAGTATTTT

v_call: TRBV11-1
j_call: TRBJ1-1
d_call: TRBD1
clone_size: NA
cdr3_aa: CASSSSQGMNTEAFF
cdr3_nt: TGTGCCAGCAGCTCTTCACAGGGGATGAACACTGAAGCTTTCTTT

v_call: TRBV5-1
j_call: TRBJ1-2
d_call: NA
clone_size: once
cdr3_aa: CASSFGSTVANGYTF
cdr3_nt: TGCGCCAGCAGCTTTGGTTCGACAGTTGCGAATGGCTACACCTTC

v_call: TRBV18
j_call: TRBJ1-5
d_call: TRBD1
clone_size: NA
cdr3_aa: CASSPPYSGGDNQPQHF
cdr3_nt: TGTGCCAGCTCACCACCGTATTCAGGGGGTGATAATCAGCCCCAGCATTTT

v_call: TRBV29-1
j_call: TRBJ2-3
d_call: TRBD1
clone_size: NA
cdr3_aa: CSFDRDGTDTQYF
cdr3_nt: TGCAGCTTTGACAGGGATGGGACAGATACGCAGTATTTT

v_call: TRBV4-3
j_call: TRBJ2-3
d_call: TRBD2
clone_size: once
cdr3_aa: CASSPALAGVWADTQYF
cdr3_nt: TGCGCCAGCAGCCCAGCGCTAGCGGGAGTCTGGGCAGATACGCAGTATTTT

v_call: TRBV9
j_call: TRBJ2-7
d_call: NA
clone_size: NA
cdr3_aa: CASSVEVTTTNEQYF
cdr3_nt: TGTGCCAGCAGCGTAGAGGTGACTACAACAAACGAGCAGTACTTC

v_call: TRBV5-8
j_call: TRBJ2-5
d_call: NA
clone_size: few
cdr3_aa: CASSLGQGKGETQYF
cdr3_nt: TGTGCCAGCAGCTTGGGGCAGGGGAAAGGAGAGACCCAGTACTTC

v_call: TRBV28
j_call: TRBJ1-2
d_call: NA
clone_size: NA
cdr3_aa: CASSLTGFSYGYTF
cdr3_nt: TGTGCCAGCAGTTTAACAGGGTTCTCCTATGGCTACACCTTC

v_call: TRBV11-1
j_call: TRBJ2-7
d_call: TRBD2
clone_size: once
cdr3_aa: CASSFGTSGASYEQYF
cdr3_nt: TGTGCCAGCAGCTTCGGGACTAGCGGGGCCTCCTACGAGCAGTACTTC

v_call: TRBV4-3
j_call: TRBJ1-2
d_call: NA
clone_size: once
cdr3_aa: CASSHLRTVYGYTF
cdr3_nt: TGCGCCAGCAGCCACCTACGGACAGTTTATGGCTACACCTTC

v_call: TRBV4-3
j_call: TRBJ2-7
d_call: TRBD1
clone_size: NA
cdr3_aa: CASSPQGTGGGTTYEQYF
cdr3_nt: TGCGCCAGCAGCCCCCAGGGGACAGGGGGAGGTACTACCTACGAGCAGTACTTC

v_call: TRBV7-9
j_call: TRBJ2-7
d_call: TRBD2
clone_size: once
cdr3_aa: CASSLGWTSGRSSYEQYF
cdr3_nt: TGTGCCAGCAGCTTAGGTTGGACTAGCGGGAGGAGCTCCTACGAGCAGTACTTC

v_call: TRBV5-4
j_call: TRBJ2-7
d_call: TRBD1
clone_size: NA
cdr3_aa: CASSPGRDRGVYEQYF
cdr3_nt: TGTGCCAGCAGCCCGGGGCGGGACAGGGGTGTATACGAGCAGTACTTC

v_call: TRBV6-1
j_call: TRBJ2-3
d_call: NA
clone_size: few
cdr3_aa: CASSSGLPHTDTQYF
cdr3_nt: TGTGCCAGCAGTTCGGGACTTCCACACACAGATACGCAGTATTTT

v_call: TRBV10-3
j_call: TRBJ2-2
d_call: TRBD1
clone_size: NA
cdr3_aa: CAIRPLTGVNTGELFF
cdr3_nt: TGTGCCATCAGGCCTCTGACAGGGGTGAACACCGGGGAGCTGTTTTTT

v_call: TRBV5-4
j_call: TRBJ2-5
d_call: TRBD2
clone_size: NA
cdr3_aa: CASSPALAGVETQYF
cdr3_nt: TGTGCCAGCAGTCCTGCTTTAGCGGGAGTTGAGACCCAGTACTTC

v_call: TRBV28
j_call: TRBJ2-7
d_call: TRBD2
clone_size: NA
cdr3_aa: CASVSMGLAGGGEYEQYF
cdr3_nt: TGTGCCAGCGTCTCAATGGGTCTAGCGGGAGGCGGGGAATACGAGCAGTACTTC

v_call: TRBV27
j_call: TRBJ2-3
d_call: TRBD1
clone_size: NA
cdr3_aa: CASTCKEGTGGSDTQYF
cdr3_nt: TGTGCCAGCACCTGTAAAGAAGGGACAGGGGGATCAGATACGCAGTATTTT

v_call: TRBV19
j_call: TRBJ2-7
d_call: TRBD1
clone_size: once
cdr3_aa: CASSPGQSYEQYF
cdr3_nt: TGTGCCAGTAGTCCGGGACAGTCCTACGAGCAGTACTTC

v_call: TRBV13
j_call: TRBJ2-7
d_call: NA
clone_size: NA
cdr3_aa: CASANGGGGRTYEQYF
cdr3_nt: TGTGCCAGCGCCAACGGAGGGGGAGGGCGTACCTACGAGCAGTACTTC

v_call: TRBV9
j_call: TRBJ2-4
d_call: TRBD2
clone_size: NA
cdr3_aa: CASSVAPINLAGKAKNIQYF
cdr3_nt: TGTGCCAGCAGCGTAGCTCCCATAAATTTAGCGGGAAAAGCCAAAAACATTCAGTACTTC

v_call: TRBV9
j_call: TRBJ2-5
d_call: NA
clone_size: NA
cdr3_aa: CASSVFSGGGRAGETQYF
cdr3_nt: TGTGCCAGCAGCGTATTCTCAGGGGGAGGCCGGGCGGGGGAGACCCAGTACTTC

v_call: TRBV5-4
j_call: TRBJ1-1
d_call: NA
clone_size: NA
cdr3_aa: CASSLGSRVNTEAFF
cdr3_nt: TGTGCCAGCAGCTTGGGGAGTCGGGTGAACACTGAAGCTTTCTTT

v_call: TRBV19
j_call: TRBJ2-6
d_call: NA
clone_size: once
cdr3_aa: CASSIPPARGGTGANVLTF
cdr3_nt: TGTGCCAGTAGTATACCCCCTGCGAGGGGGGGCACTGGGGCCAACGTCCTGACTTTC

v_call: TRBV27
j_call: TRBJ2-7
d_call: NA
clone_size: once
cdr3_aa: CASSWARVQGVYEQYF
cdr3_nt: TGTGCCAGCAGTTGGGCCCGGGTACAGGGTGTGTACGAGCAGTACTTC

v_call: TRBV20-1
j_call: TRBJ1-2
d_call: NA
clone_size: few
cdr3_aa: CSARDGAGYTF
cdr3_nt: TGCAGTGCTAGAGATGGGGCTGGCTACACCTTC

v_call: TRBV4-2
j_call: TRBJ2-2
d_call: NA
clone_size: NA
cdr3_aa: CASSQEGAAGLNTGELFF
cdr3_nt: TGTGCCAGCAGCCAAGAAGGGGCGGCGGGACTCAACACCGGGGAGCTGTTTTTT

v_call: TRBV7-8
j_call: TRBJ1-5
d_call: NA
clone_size: few
cdr3_aa: CASTLKGAGSNQPQHF
cdr3_nt: TGTGCCAGCACCCTTAAAGGGGCAGGGAGCAATCAGCCCCAGCATTTT

v_call: TRBV4-3
j_call: TRBJ2-7
d_call: TRBD2
clone_size: NA
cdr3_aa: CASSQGTSGSRYEQYF
cdr3_nt: TGCGCCAGCAGCCAAGGGACTAGCGGGAGTAGGTACGAGCAGTACTTC

v_call: TRBV30
j_call: TRBJ2-7
d_call: NA
clone_size: NA
cdr3_aa: CAWSFGLQAYEQYF
cdr3_nt: TGTGCCTGGAGTTTTGGACTTCAAGCCTACGAGCAGTACTTC

v_call: TRBV7-9
j_call: TRBJ2-2
d_call: TRBD1
clone_size: NA
cdr3_aa: CASSIPQGQIVGELFF
cdr3_nt: TGTGCCAGCAGCATCCCACAGGGGCAAATCGTCGGGGAGCTGTTTTTT

v_call: TRBV30
j_call: TRBJ1-1
d_call: NA
clone_size: NA
cdr3_aa: CAWSLELYTEAFF
cdr3_nt: TGTGCCTGGAGCCTTGAGCTTTACACTGAAGCTTTCTTT

v_call: TRBV28
j_call: TRBJ1-4
d_call: NA
clone_size: NA
cdr3_aa: CASSAGLVEEKLFF
cdr3_nt: TGTGCCAGCAGTGCAGGGCTAGTGGAGGAAAAACTGTTTTTT

v_call: TRBV10-2
j_call: TRBJ1-6
d_call: NA
clone_size: NA
cdr3_aa: CASSSGRGDPLHF
cdr3_nt: TGCGCCAGCAGTAGTGGGAGGGGAGATCCCCTCCACTTT

v_call: TRBV28
j_call: TRBJ1-2
d_call: TRBD1
clone_size: NA
cdr3_aa: CASSLGQRYGYTF
cdr3_nt: TGTGCCAGCAGTTTGGGACAGAGGTATGGCTACACCTTC

v_call: TRBV19
j_call: TRBJ1-4
d_call: TRBD1
clone_size: NA
cdr3_aa: CASSGDRGRPKEKLFF
cdr3_nt: TGTGCCAGTAGTGGAGACAGGGGGCGCCCGAAGGAAAAACTGTTTTTT

v_call: TRBV7-3
j_call: TRBJ1-3
d_call: TRBD1
clone_size: NA
cdr3_aa: CASSLYGQASGNTIYF
cdr3_nt: TGTGCCAGCAGCCTATATGGACAGGCCTCTGGAAACACCATATATTTT

v_call: TRBV25-1
j_call: TRBJ2-2
d_call: NA
clone_size: NA
cdr3_aa: CASSGAGRYTGELFF
cdr3_nt: TGTGCCAGCAGCGGGGCAGGGAGGTACACCGGGGAGCTGTTTTTT